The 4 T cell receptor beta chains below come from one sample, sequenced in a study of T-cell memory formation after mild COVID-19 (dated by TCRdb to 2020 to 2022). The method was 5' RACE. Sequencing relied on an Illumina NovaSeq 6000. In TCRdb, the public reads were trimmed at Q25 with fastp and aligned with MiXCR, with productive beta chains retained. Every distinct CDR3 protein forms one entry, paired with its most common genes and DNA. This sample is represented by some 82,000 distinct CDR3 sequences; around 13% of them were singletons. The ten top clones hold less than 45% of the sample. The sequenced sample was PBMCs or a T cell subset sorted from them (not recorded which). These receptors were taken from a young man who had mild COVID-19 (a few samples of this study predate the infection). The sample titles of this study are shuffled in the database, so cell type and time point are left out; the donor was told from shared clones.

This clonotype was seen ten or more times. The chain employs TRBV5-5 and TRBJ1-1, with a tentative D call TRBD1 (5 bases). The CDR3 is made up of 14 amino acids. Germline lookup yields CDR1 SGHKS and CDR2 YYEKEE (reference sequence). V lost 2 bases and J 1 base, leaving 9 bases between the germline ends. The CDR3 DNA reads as TGTGCCAGCAGCTTCAGGGCCAAGAACACTGAAGCTTTCTTT. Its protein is CASSFRAKNTEAFF.

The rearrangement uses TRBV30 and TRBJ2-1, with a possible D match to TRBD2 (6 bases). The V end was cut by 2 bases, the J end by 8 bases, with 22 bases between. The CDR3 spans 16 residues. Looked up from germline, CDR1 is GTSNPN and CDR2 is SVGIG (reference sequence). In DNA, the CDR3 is TGTGCCTGGAGTTTCCTAGCCCCGGGGGATTCTCATGAGCAGTTCTTC. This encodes CAWSFLAPGDSHEQFF.

CDR3 sequence: CASSHRPNTEAFF. DNA for the CDR3: TGTGCCAGCAGTCACAGACCGAACACTGAAGCTTTCTTT. The V gene is TRBV27, the J gene TRBJ1-1, with D unclear. Between the trimmed V and J ends, which lost 5 bases and 1 base, there was a span of 8 bases. Germline CDR1 reads MNHEY; CDR2 reads SMNVEV (reference sequence). The CDR3 length is 13 residues.

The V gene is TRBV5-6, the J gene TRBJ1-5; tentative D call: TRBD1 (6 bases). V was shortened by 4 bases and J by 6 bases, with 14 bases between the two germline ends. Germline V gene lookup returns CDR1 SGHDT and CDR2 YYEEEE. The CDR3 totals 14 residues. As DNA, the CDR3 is TGTGCCAGCAGCGCAACAGGGATGGCTCAGCCCCAGCATTTT. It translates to CASSATGMAQPQHF.